This T cell receptor (beta chain) was identified during a study of OX40 agonist ivuxolimab in advanced cancers. With respect to the entire study: Ivuxolimab was an agonistic, fully human IgG2 monoclonal antibody directed against OX40 (CD134), a costimulatory receptor. Intravenous ivuxolimab was administered to patients every 2 weeks at six dose levels: 0.01, 0.1, 0.3, 1.5, 3 and 10 mg/kg. Of the roughly 51 dose-escalation patients, hepatocellular carcinoma was present in some 19, melanoma in approximately 15, renal cell carcinoma in 9 and head and neck cancer in 9. In the dose-escalation cohort, roughly 80% of patients were male, and the mean age was roughly 60 years, with a range of roughly 20 to 79. Prior anti-PD-1, anti-PD-L1 or anti-CTLA-4 therapy was permitted, and checkpoint inhibitors had been received by roughly 40% of dose-escalation patients. Partial responses occurred in three dose-escalation patients: two with cutaneous melanoma and one with hepatocellular carcinoma. The purpose of peripheral TCRbeta sequencing was to test whether ivuxolimab changed TCR sequence diversity and led to clonal T-cell expansion. The monotherapy dose-escalation portion (N of about 47 patients) of the phase I ivuxolimab trial is reported in the paper.

Study-level results and caveats: At doses of 0.1 to 3.0 mg/kg, clonal expansion of both CD4+ and CD8+ T cells in blood was seen between baseline and week 6. On average, CD8+ T cells showed more expanded clones than CD4+ T cells after ivuxolimab. Partial responders in the 0.1-3.0 mg/kg groups had among the lowest normalized peripheral clonal expansion, especially among CD8+ T cells. Antigen specificity was not determined for the clonally expanded peripheral T cells. Low levels of normalized T-cell clonal expansion were also seen in some patients who did not respond.

Trimming accounts for 3 bases at V and 0 bases at J, while the number of junction bases matched to no gene is 5. The germline V gene (reference sequence) provides CDR1 GTSNPN and CDR2 SVGIG. From the cysteine up to the phenylalanine, the CDR3 has a length of 15 residues. The retained sequence is limited to the CDR3, 45 bases, with the frame set at the first base. This clone has just a few counts. This receptor's antigen is unknown. Base qualities are not provided; no much larger clone lies one nucleotide away. For sequencing of the TCRbeta CDR3 region, genomic DNA was extracted from the sorted cells. The immunoSEQ Assay was used for sequencing of TCRbeta CDR3 regions. Sourced from immuneACCESS, this table was stored by TCRdb with only in-frame sequences that have V and J called. A share of the clones is absent; for the studies checked, an unresolved V gene accounts for under half, and the remainder has no known explanation. The sample yields about 42,000 clones; over 80% were counted once. About 6.3% of the sample lies in the top ten.

The trial excluded patients who had a history of autoimmune disease or were on systemic immunosuppression. In every dose cohort, peripheral blood was drawn for TCR sequencing at baseline, cycle 4 day 1, and cycle 7 day 1. Samples came from an open-label, multicenter, first-in-human phase I dose-escalation trial of ivuxolimab. Adults with locally advanced or metastatic head and neck squamous cell, hepatocellular, melanoma or renal cell carcinoma were enrolled in the trial. CD4+ and CD8+ T cells were sorted separately from peripheral blood before TCR sequencing. The chain employs TRBV30 and TRBJ1-1; TRBD1 agrees with 9 junctional bases. The sequence derives from an adult with an advanced solid tumor such as melanoma, head and neck, liver or kidney cancer. The sequencing used CD4+ or CD8+ T cells sorted from blood, collected in a trial of the OX40 agonist ivuxolimab. The CDR3: CAWRGQGGMNTEAFF. The DNA reads TGTGCCTGGAGGGGACAGGGAGGAATGAACACTGAAGCTTTCTTT.